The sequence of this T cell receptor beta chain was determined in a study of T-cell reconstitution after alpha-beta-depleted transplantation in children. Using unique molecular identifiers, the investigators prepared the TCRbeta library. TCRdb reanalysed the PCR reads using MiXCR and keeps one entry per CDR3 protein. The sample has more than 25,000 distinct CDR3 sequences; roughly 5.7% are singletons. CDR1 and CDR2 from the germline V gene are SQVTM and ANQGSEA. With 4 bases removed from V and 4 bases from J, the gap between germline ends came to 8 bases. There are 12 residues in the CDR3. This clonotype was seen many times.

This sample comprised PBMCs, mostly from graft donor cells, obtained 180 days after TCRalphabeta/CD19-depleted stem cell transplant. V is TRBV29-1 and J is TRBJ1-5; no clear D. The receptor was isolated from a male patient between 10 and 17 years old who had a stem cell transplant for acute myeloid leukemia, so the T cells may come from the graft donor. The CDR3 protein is CSVGSSNQPQHF. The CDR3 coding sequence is TGCAGCGTTGGATCCAGTAATCAGCCCCAGCATTTT.